One and the same sample provided the 29 T cell receptor beta chains below, sequenced in a study of lymphopenia after photon versus proton radiotherapy. Generated by immunoSEQ multiplex PCR, the TCRdb table keeps only in-frame clones and is missing some. The sample consists of 65,000 or so clones, roughly nine tenths of them appearing once. Sequencing used peripheral blood, obtained from a patient treated with proton-based radiotherapy. Source of these receptors: a man older than 75 with esophageal cancer.

The V call is TRBV19, the J call TRBJ1-5, with D possibly matching TRBD1 (5 bases). Trimming stripped 9 bases from V and 7 bases from J, with 28 bases between. Germline lookup yields CDR1 LNHDA and CDR2 SQIVND (reference sequence). The CDR3 is 17 amino acids. This chain's CDR3 is CASSYYSSEGRNQPQHF. The DNA for the CDR3 is TGTGCCAGCAGCTACTATTCATCGGAGGGGAGAAACCAGCCCCAGCATTTT.

The CDR3 region has the DNA TGTGCCAGCAGCTTAGAGCCTACCGGGACAGATGGTGGCTACACCTTC. It translates to CASSLEPTGTDGGYTF. This chain links TRBV11-2 with TRBJ1-2, with 7 bases that match TRBD1. V was clipped by 0 bases and J by 7 bases; unmatched bases: 11. CDR3 length: 16 residues. The germline V gene encodes CDR1 SGHAT and CDR2 FQNNGV.

This sequence joins TRBV19 and TRBJ1-2, with TRBD1 matching over 9 bases. The trim removed 4 bases at V and 4 bases at J, leaving 4 bases unmatched. The CDR3 sequence is 14 residues long. Germline CDR1 reads LNHDA; CDR2 reads SQIVND (reference sequence). The DNA of the CDR3 is TGTGCCAGTAGTACAACGGACAGGGGCTATGGCTACACCTTC. Encoded protein: CASSTTDRGYGYTF.

The chain is built from TRBV15 and TRBJ1-2, with 9 bases lining up with TRBD1. V shed 4 bases, J shed 2 bases, and the junction held 14 bases outside the gene matches. The CDR3 is 18 residues long. Germline V gene lookup returns CDR1 LNHNV and CDR2 YYDKDF (reference sequence). In nucleotides, the CDR3 is TGTGCCACCAGCACCCGCGGGACAGGGAAAATGGGGAACTATGGCTACACCTTC. This sequence encodes CATSTRGTGKMGNYGYTF.

The CDR3 nucleotides read TGTGCCAGCAGCTTAGGGTCCGGGGGAGTCACTGAAGCTTTCTTT. It specifies CASSLGSGGVTEAFF. This chain links TRBV7-2 with TRBJ1-1; TRBD1 might be the D (5 bases). Germline V gives CDR1 SGHTA, CDR2 FQGNSA. V gave up 1 base and J gave up 4 bases, with 13 bases separating them. The length of the CDR3 is 15 residues.

The gene calls are TRBV29-1 and TRBJ2-5; D not resolved. The closer fit of TRBJ2-7 to the DNA end suggests the J call may be wrong. The CDR3 is 11 amino acids. Germline V CDR1 and CDR2: SQVTM, ANQGSEA. In DNA form, the CDR3 reads TGCAGCGTTGAGATAGGTCCCGAGCAGTACTTC. Amino acid sequence: CSVEIGPEQYF.

The chain is built from TRBV29-1 and TRBJ2-3; 8 bases are a match to TRBD2. There are 14 residues in the CDR3. CDR1 and CDR2 from the germline V gene are SQVTM and ANQGSEA. The V and J ends lost 3 bases and 3 bases, in that order; junction bases with no gene match: 5. The CDR3 coding sequence is TGCAGCGTTGATGGAGCGGGAGTGACAGATACGCAGTATTTT. Translating it yields CSVDGAGVTDTQYF.

The chain is built from TRBV4-3 and TRBJ1-1, with D uncertain. Trimming cost V 0 bases and J 4 bases, with 12 bases left between them. This CDR3 contains 15 residues. The germline CDR1 and CDR2 sequences are LGHNA and YSLEER. This CDR3 reads CASSQDPGVGTEAFF. CDR3 bases: TGCGCCAGCAGCCAAGATCCCGGGGTGGGCACTGAAGCTTTCTTT.

The V gene is TRBV25-1, the J gene TRBJ2-3, with 16 positions matching TRBD2. Germline V lookup: CDR1 MGHDK, CDR2 SYGVNS. Unmatched junction bases numbered 3, after V lost 6 bases and J lost 3 bases. The CDR3 runs to 16 residues. The CDR3 reads CASRGTSGGGTDTQYF. DNA of the CDR3: TGTGCCAGCAGAGGGACTAGCGGGGGGGGAACAGATACGCAGTATTTT.

The V call is TRBV15, the J call TRBJ2-3; D remains ambiguous. Germline CDR1 is LNHNV and CDR2 is YYDKDF (reference sequence). Trimming took 0 bases from V and 3 from J, leaving 7 bases between them. CDR3 length equals 14 residues. The DNA of the CDR3 is TGTGCCACCAGCAGAGATGGGGTAACAGATACGCAGTATTTT. This gives the protein CATSRDGVTDTQYF.

This rearrangement joins TRBV10-3 to TRBJ1-1; 7 bases are a match to TRBD1. The J segment lost 1 base and the V segment lost 4 bases, leaving 3 bases of the junction unmatched. Germline V CDR1 and CDR2: ENHRY, SYGVKD. This CDR3 region has 14 residues. CDR3 DNA: TGTGCCATCAGTGGGACAGGTACGAACACTGAAGCTTTCTTT. It specifies CAISGTGTNTEAFF.

J is TRBJ1-5 and V is TRBV4-3; 11 nucleotides align to TRBD1. Germline assignment: CDR1 LGHNA and CDR2 YSLEER. This CDR3 contains 16 residues. V was pared by 2 bases and J by 7 bases, with 7 bases of the junction left unmatched. The CDR3 DNA sequence: TGCGCCAGCAGCCAAACCGGGACAGGGGGTCGGCAGCCCCAGCATTTT. This codes for CASSQTGTGGRQPQHF.

V is TRBV29-1 and J is TRBJ1-2; D gene ambiguous. V was pared by 3 bases and J by 2 bases, with 4 bases between. CDR3 length equals 11 residues. Germline values: CDR1 SQVTM, CDR2 ANQGSEA. The CDR3 coding sequence is TGCAGCGTTGAGGAGAACTATGGCTACACCTTC. It is translated as CSVEENYGYTF.

V is TRBV7-9 and J is TRBJ2-7; D ambiguous. The CDR3 extends over 14 amino acids. Germline CDR1 is SEHNR and CDR2 is FQNEAQ (reference sequence). V was clipped by 0 bases and J by 2 bases, with 8 bases between them. CDR3: CASSLATSPYEQYF. The CDR3 DNA is TGTGCCAGCAGCTTAGCGACTTCCCCCTACGAGCAGTACTTC.

V and J are TRBV7-2 and TRBJ2-3; 11 nucleotides align to TRBD1. Germline trimming cut 1 base from V and 0 bases from J; bases unmatched to any gene: 6. This CDR3 region has 18 residues. CDR1 is SGHTA, CDR2 FQGNSA, per germline. Here the CDR3 reads CASSLVWTGGQSTDTQYF. The CDR3 nucleotides are TGTGCCAGCAGCTTAGTATGGACAGGGGGCCAGAGCACAGATACGCAGTATTTT.

The chain uses TRBV29-1 and TRBJ2-5; 7 bases match TRBD1. There are 15 residues in the CDR3. From germline, CDR1 is SQVTM and CDR2 ANQGSEA. Trimming cost V 5 bases and J 1 base; bases outside gene matches: 10. The chain's CDR3 is CSVRQGLGSQETQYF. CDR3 nucleotide sequence: TGCAGCGTTCGACAGGGTTTGGGTTCCCAAGAGACCCAGTACTTC.

The V and J genes are TRBV2 and TRBJ1-2, with D tentatively TRBD1 (5 bases). The V gene's germline CDR1 is SNHLY and CDR2 FYNNEI. This CDR3 region has 15 residues. Trimming pared 7 bases from V and 3 bases from J, leaving 18 bases between. The CDR3 reads CASMIEQEHDYGYTF. CDR3 coding DNA: TGTGCCAGCATGATCGAACAGGAGCACGACTATGGCTACACCTTC. The full variable domain, completed using reference TRBV2 and TRBJ1-2, is EPEVTQTPSHQVTQMGQEVILRCVPISNHLYFYWYRQILGQKVEFLVSFYNNEISEKSEIFDDQFSVERPDGSNFTLKIRSTKLEDSAMYFCASMIEQEHDYGYTFGSGTRLTVV.

The CDR3 loop reads CASSLTSGLRETQYF. The CDR3 DNA reads TGCGCCAGCAGCTTGACTAGCGGTCTGAGGGAGACCCAGTACTTC. This chain uses TRBV5-1 with TRBJ2-5; 8 positions match TRBD2. V lost 1 base, J lost 5 bases, and 7 bases stayed unmatched. The germline V gene has CDR1 SGHRS and CDR2 YFSETQ. This CDR3 region has 15 residues.

This chain links TRBV30 with TRBJ2-3; 11 bases match TRBD2. J lost 0 bases, V lost 2 bases, and 4 bases had no gene match. From germline, CDR1 is GTSNPN and CDR2 SVGIG (reference sequence). The CDR3 is 16 residues long. The CDR3 DNA reads TGTGCCTGGAGTAGGGGACTAGCGGTAAGCACAGATACGCAGTATTTT. This gives the protein CAWSRGLAVSTDTQYF.

This clone has a handful of counts. This chain uses TRBV19 with TRBJ1-2; 11 bases agree with TRBD1. CDR3 size: 17 residues. Germline V gene data show CDR1 as LNHDA and CDR2 as SQIVND (reference sequence). J gave up 3 bases and V 8 bases, and 14 bases lay outside the gene matches. CDR3 sequence: CASYKDRGLQGYYGYTF. CDR3 DNA sequence: TGTGCCAGTTATAAGGACAGGGGGCTTCAGGGGTACTATGGCTACACCTTC.

Note on this clone: A read error may produce the germline difference seen at one junction end. The chain uses TRBV7-3 and TRBJ2-1, with D tentatively TRBD1 or TRBD2 (5 bases each). CDR1 SGHTA and CDR2 FQGTGA come from the germline V gene. The CDR3 extends over 18 amino acids. The CDR3 nucleotides are TGCGCCAGCAGCCACCCAAGGGCAGGCCCGAGAGGGGCCAATGAGCAGTTCTTC. It encodes CASSHPRAGPRGANEQFF.

The chain has TRBV12-5 and TRBJ1-1; unclear D gene. Germline V gives CDR1 LGHNT, CDR2 FRNRAP. The CDR3 contains 14 residues. Trimming stripped 2 bases from V and 2 bases from J, with 9 bases between. The CDR3 DNA reads as TGTGCTAGTGGTTTGTCCCGGACTAACACTGAAGCTTTCTTT. Protein product: CASGLSRTNTEAFF.

The chain is built from TRBV6-5 and TRBJ2-2; D tentatively fits TRBD1 or TRBD2 (5 bases each). The CDR3 runs 15 residues. Trimming removed 2 bases at V and 4 bases at J, with 11 bases between. CDR1 MNHEY and CDR2 SVGAGI come from the germline V gene. DNA of the CDR3: TGTGCCAGCAGTTACAAGGGGCGGGCCACCGGGGAGCTGTTTTTT. Translation: CASSYKGRATGELFF.

This chain links TRBV5-1 with TRBJ2-2; D remains unclear. Germline loops: CDR1 SGHRS, CDR2 YFSETQ. The CDR3 is 15 residues long. Trimming shortened V by 1 base and J by 4 bases, and 11 bases separated the two germline ends. The CDR3 coding sequence is TGCGCCAGCAGCTTGCTTAGCAGCGTCACCGGGGAGCTGTTTTTT. Amino acid sequence: CASSLLSSVTGELFF.

The chain employs TRBV2 and TRBJ1-2, with a possible D match to TRBD1 (5 bases). V lost 2 bases, J lost 3 bases, and 10 bases lay in between. CDR1 SNHLY and CDR2 FYNNEI come from the germline V gene. The CDR3 has 14 amino acids. The CDR3 spells CASSEPGRDYGYTF. The CDR3 DNA reads as TGTGCCAGCAGTGAACCAGGCAGGGACTATGGCTACACCTTC.

The chain recombines TRBV5-1 with TRBJ2-2; TRBD1 is a possible D gene (6 bases). The CDR3 spans 16 residues. V dropped 1 base and J dropped 6 bases, with 16 bases sitting between them. Germline-derived CDR1 and CDR2 are SGHRS and YFSETQ. CDR3 loop: CASSLLQGVFPGELFF. Here the CDR3 DNA reads TGCGCCAGCAGCTTGTTACAGGGAGTCTTTCCCGGGGAGCTGTTTTTT.

Concerning this clone: The junction departs from germline at one end; a sequencing error may be responsible. The CDR3 nucleotides are TGTGCCAGCAGTGACGGGGGGGCAGATATGCAGTATTTT. This codes for CASSDGGADMQYF. The chain has TRBV6-4 and TRBJ2-3; a possible D gene is TRBD2 (7 bases). This CDR3 is built from 13 residues. Germline values: CDR1 MRHNA, CDR2 SNTAGT.

This clone was picked up a small number of times. The chain is built from TRBV6-4 and TRBJ1-6; 8 bases are shared with TRBD1. The germline gives CDR1 MRHNA, CDR2 SNTAGT. The J segment lost 7 bases and the V segment lost 5 bases, leaving 7 bases of the junction unmatched. The CDR3 runs to 15 residues. The CDR3 nucleotides read TGTGCCAGCAGTAGTAGGACAGGGTCGAATTCACCCCTCCACTTT. It yields the protein CASSSRTGSNSPLHF.

The chain carries TRBV5-1 and TRBJ2-2; D might be TRBD2 (5 bases). Germline loops: CDR1 SGHRS, CDR2 YFSETQ. Trimming pared 0 bases from V and 6 bases from J, leaving 21 bases between. This CDR3 contains 18 residues. This chain's CDR3 is CASSLGALGGSSSGELFF. DNA for the CDR3: TGCGCCAGCAGCTTGGGGGCCCTTGGCGGGTCAAGTTCCGGGGAGCTGTTTTTT.